This is a list of T cell receptor beta chains from one sample in a study of blood T cell repertoires in COVID-19. Libraries were prepared by immunoSEQ multiplex PCR; TCRdb keeps only in-frame clonotypes and omits some of them. This table has about half a million clones, 80% to 90% appearing once. Sample: peripheral blood. These receptor sequences come from a human donor in a cohort sampled during active COVID-19. CDR3s include the opening cysteine and the closing phenylalanine or tryptophan. A D gene is named only where the DNA matches it firmly. Not every row has a clone size; where given, it reads once, few, many or a size class.

TRBV5-1,.,TRBJ1-1,.,TGCGCCAGCAGCCCGGAGGTAGTTATGAACACTGAAGCTTTCTTT,CASSPEVVMNTEAFF
TRBV11-2,once,TRBJ1-6,.,TGTGCCAGCACCCGAGGACAGCCCTATTCACCCCTCCACTTT,CASTRGQPYSPLHF
TRBV9,.,TRBJ1-1,.,TGTGCCAGCAGCGTTCTAACAGGGAACACTGAAGCTTTCTTT,CASSVLTGNTEAFF
TRBV28,.,TRBJ2-4,.,TGTGCCAGCAGTTTAGCCGGGGAACCCAAAAACATTCAGTACTTC,CASSLAGEPKNIQYF
TRBV15,.,TRBJ2-1,.,TGTGCCACCAGCAGAGTTAGCGTGCACTCCTACAATGAGCAGTTCTTC,CATSRVSVHSYNEQFF
TRBV4-1,.,TRBJ1-6,TRBD1,TGCGCCAGCAGCCATACAGGGGCAGGTTCACCCCTCCACTTT,CASSHTGAGSPLHF
TRBV9,.,TRBJ2-3,.,TGTGCCAGCAGCGCCCAACAAAACACAGATACGCAGTATTTT,CASSAQQNTDTQYF
TRBV15,few,TRBJ1-5,.,TGTGCCACCAGCAGAGATGTTTTTGTCGGCAATCAGCCCCAGCATTTT,CATSRDVFVGNQPQHF
TRBV27,few,TRBJ2-1,TRBD2,TGTGCCAGCAGTTTAAGGGCGGGAGGATACAATGAGCAGTTCTTC,CASSLRAGGYNEQFF
TRBV2,few,TRBJ2-7,.,TGTGCCAGCAGTGTTCGGCCATCTCAGGTCTACGAGCAGTACTTC,CASSVRPSQVYEQYF
TRBV18,.,TRBJ2-2,TRBD1,TGTGCCAGCTCACCATCCGGGACAGGGGGCGCCGGGGAGCTGTTTTTT,CASSPSGTGGAGELFF
TRBV3-1/TRBV3-2,.,TRBJ2-4,TRBD2,TGTGCCAGCAGCTCCGGACTAGCGGGAGTTCGAGCCAAAAACATTCAGTACTTC,CASSSGLAGVRAKNIQYF
TRBV6-2/TRBV6-3,.,TRBJ2-7,.,TGTGCCAGCAGTTACTTCGTTGGCAGGGGCTCCTACGAGCAGTACTTC,CASSYFVGRGSYEQYF
TRBV19,.,TRBJ1-1,.,TGTGCCAGTAGTATCCCGGTGGGGCGACAGGAAAACACTGAAGCTTTCTTT,CASSIPVGRQENTEAFF
TRBV6-2/TRBV6-3,.,TRBJ1-2,.,TGTGCCAGCAGTTCCATCGCCACAGGGTTTGACTATGGCTACACCTTC,CASSSIATGFDYGYTF
TRBV29-1,.,TRBJ2-7,TRBD1,TGCAGCGCCCTGAAGTTGCAGGGGGCGCGCTACGAGCAGTACTTC,CSALKLQGARYEQYF
TRBV7-3,.,TRBJ1-1,.,TGTGCCAGCAGCCCCCGGCAGGGCTTGAACACTGAAGCTTTCTTT,CASSPRQGLNTEAFF
TRBV4-2,.,TRBJ2-7,TRBD2,TGTGCCAGCAGCCCTAGCGGGGGCAGTTCCTACGAGCAGTACTTC,CASSPSGGSSYEQYF
TRBV7-3,.,TRBJ1-1,.,TGTGCCAGCAGCTTAACGGAGGGCGGTGAAGCTTTCTTT,CASSLTEGGEAFF
TRBV30,few,TRBJ2-1,.,TGTGCCCTCGGGAGTCGGCGGCAGACCTACAATGAGCAGTTCTTC,CALGSRRQTYNEQFF